The 26 T cell receptor beta chains below all came from one sample that was sequenced in a study of shared clonotypes between healthy human individuals (dated by TCRdb to about 2020). The receptor library was made with the immunoSEQ multiplex PCR assay. Held by TCRdb, this immuneACCESS table contains in-frame sequences only and omits some clones. Under half of the omission traces to an unresolved V gene where checked; the cause of the rest is unknown. This sample is represented by some 1,900,000 clones; approximately 94% of them were singletons. Under 1.5% of the sample is taken by the ten largest. CD8 naive samples consisted of CD45RO-negative cells that were positively selected for CCR7, yielding a CD45RA+CCR7+ population without TemRA cells. The sequenced material came from naive CD8+ T cells sorted from blood. This specimen's cell subset or site label, interpreted: CD45RA+CCR7+. The origin of the receptors is a man between 18 and 29 years old in good health.

This chain links TRBV5-3 with TRBJ1-5; D is perhaps TRBD1 (6 bases). TRBV5-3 is recorded as an ORF, its role being uncertain. This CDR3 is 13 amino acids long. V was trimmed by 7 bases and J by 7 bases, leaving 15 bases between them. The CDR3 reads CARPEGGRQPQHF. Written as DNA, the CDR3 is TGTGCCAGACCTGAGGGGGGCAGGCAGCCCCAGCATTTT.

This clone was recorded once. The rearrangement joins TRBV5-1 to TRBJ2-7; 11 positions agree with TRBD2. The CDR3 is made up of 15 amino acids. Germline trimming cut 5 bases from V and 2 bases from J; bases unmatched to any gene: 6. Germline CDR1 SGHRS, CDR2 YFSETQ. The CDR3 region has the DNA TGCGCCAGCAGGGCGGGACTAGCGGACACCTACGAGCAGTACTTC. Amino acids: CASRAGLADTYEQYF.

V gene TRBV27 combines with J gene TRBJ2-7, with TRBD2 as a possible D gene (6 bases). Germline assignment: CDR1 MNHEY and CDR2 SMNVEV (reference sequence). The CDR3 consists of 14 residues. Trimming cost V 3 bases and J 2 bases, with 11 bases left between them. CDR3 sequence (DNA): TGTGCCAGCAGTTTCCGACTAGAAACCTACGAGCAGTACTTC. Translation: CASSFRLETYEQYF.

V usage is TRBV5-1 and J usage is TRBJ2-1; TRBD1 aligns across 9 bases. The CDR3 has 19 amino acids. V shed 3 bases and J 10 bases; nucleotides not matched to a gene: 23. The germline V gene encodes CDR1 SGHRS and CDR2 YFSETQ. CDR3 DNA: TGCGCCAGCAGCTCCGCACAGGGGGCCAGGTATCTTCAGGTAGTGGAGCAGTTCTTC. Its translation: CASSSAQGARYLQVVEQFF.

V gene TRBV30 combines with J gene TRBJ2-7; tentatively, D is TRBD1 or TRBD2 (5 bases each). CDR1 is GTSNPN, CDR2 SVGIG, per germline (reference sequence). Trimming took off 6 bases at V and 0 bases at J, with 12 bases between the two ends. This CDR3 region has 13 residues. The CDR3 sequence is CACTGASSYEQYF. The CDR3 bases are TGTGCCTGTACCGGGGCGAGCTCCTACGAGCAGTACTTC.

Worth noting for this clone: Different DNA sequences within this sample yield the same CDR3. The chain joins TRBV27 to TRBJ2-7; D may correspond to TRBD1 or TRBD2 (5 bases each). Trimming stripped 3 bases from V and 1 base from J, with 10 bases between. Germline V CDR1 and CDR2: MNHEY, SMNVEV (reference sequence). This CDR3 has 14 amino acids. CDR3 sequence: CASSLLRGSYEQYF. For the CDR3, the DNA is TGTGCCAGCAGTTTGTTGAGGGGATCCTACGAGCAGTACTTC.

On this clone itself: A read error may produce the germline difference seen at one junction end. CDR3 DNA: TGTGCCAGCAGCTTGGATTGGACGCCGAACCCCGGGGAGCTGTTTTTT. Translating it yields CASSLDWTPNPGELFF. The chain employs TRBV5-6 and TRBJ2-2; no clear D. CDR1 and CDR2 (germline): SGHDT, YYEEEE. The CDR3 sequence is 16 residues long.

The chain is built from TRBV6-5 and TRBJ2-5; 7 bases are a match to TRBD1. Germline V gives CDR1 MNHEY, CDR2 SVGAGI. CDR3 length equals 15 residues. J gave up 9 bases and V 6 bases, and 16 bases lay outside the gene matches. Here the CDR3 reads CASSPPTGDTRAQYF. The CDR3 coding sequence is TGTGCCAGCAGCCCGCCAACAGGGGACACGCGGGCCCAGTACTTC.

The chain is built from TRBV5-6 and TRBJ2-1; D remains ambiguous. Looked up from germline, CDR1 is SGHDT and CDR2 is YYEEEE. The CDR3 totals 14 residues. V lost 0 bases and J 3 bases, leaving 7 bases between the germline ends. The CDR3: CASSLGLDYNEQFF. The CDR3, as DNA: TGTGCCAGCAGCTTGGGTCTAGACTACAATGAGCAGTTCTTC.

This clone was picked up one time. The chain carries TRBV27 and TRBJ2-7; D may correspond to TRBD1 or TRBD2 (6 bases each). The CDR3 is 15 amino acids. Germline CDR1 is MNHEY and CDR2 is SMNVEV (reference sequence). V dropped 5 bases and J dropped 2 bases, with 16 bases sitting between them. CDR3 in DNA: TGTGCCAGCAGTGCAACGTTGGGGGGCACCTACGAGCAGTACTTC. Protein sequence: CASSATLGGTYEQYF.

Of note for this clone: Distinct nucleotide sequences in the sample also encode this CDR3. V gene TRBV27 combines with J gene TRBJ2-7; weak D call: TRBD1 (6 bases). Trimming removed 4 bases from V and 4 bases from J, with 17 bases in between. CDR1 and CDR2 from the germline V gene are MNHEY and SMNVEV (reference sequence). The CDR3 has 15 amino acids. The CDR3 nucleotides are TGTGCCAGCAGTTCAACAGGGACGGGGTCGTACGAGCAGTACTTC. Its translation is CASSSTGTGSYEQYF.

The J gene is TRBJ1-3, the V gene TRBV2; D is perhaps TRBD1 (5 bases). Trimming removed 8 bases at V and 5 bases at J, with 13 bases between. The CDR3 consists of 13 residues. Germline assignment: CDR1 SNHLY and CDR2 FYNNEI. CDR3 sequence (DNA): TGTGCCAGCCTGGCAGGGCAAAGAAACACCATATATTTT. Amino acids: CASLAGQRNTIYF.

This clone has only one observation. V usage is TRBV28 and J usage is TRBJ2-7, with D tentatively TRBD1 (5 bases). The CDR3 totals 14 residues. Trimming left V 2 bases short and J 2 bases short, with 10 bases between. Germline assignment: CDR1 MDHEN and CDR2 SYDVKM. CDR3 in DNA: TGTGCCAGCAGTTTAAGCCAGGGTCCCTACGAGCAGTACTTC. Protein sequence: CASSLSQGPYEQYF.

Regarding this clone: The same CDR3 can be traced to other DNA sequences in this sample. This chain connects TRBV11-3 to TRBJ2-5; a possible D gene is TRBD2 (5 bases). Germline V gene data show CDR1 as SGHNT and CDR2 as YENEEA. Trimming left V 0 bases short and J 3 bases short, with 5 bases between. The CDR3 is 13 amino acids. This CDR3 reads CASSLDGEETQYF. The CDR3 DNA follows: TGTGCCAGCAGCTTAGACGGGGAAGAGACCCAGTACTTC.

This clone has more than one count but fewer than ten. This sequence joins TRBV2 and TRBJ1-3; maybe TRBD1 (5 bases). The V and J ends lost 9 bases and 0 bases respectively, with 9 bases between them. There are 13 residues in the CDR3. Per germline, CDR1 SNHLY and CDR2 FYNNEI. The DNA for the CDR3 is TGTGCCAGTGACAGTGACTCTGGAAACACCATATATTTT. It translates to CASDSDSGNTIYF.

The chain joins TRBV6-6 to TRBJ2-7; 8 bases align to TRBD2. The J segment lost 3 bases and the V segment lost 2 bases, leaving 6 bases of the junction unmatched. Germline V CDR1 and CDR2: MNHNY, SVGAGI (reference sequence). The CDR3 loop spans 15 amino acids. The CDR3 nucleotides read TGTGCCAGCAGTTACCCCCGGGAGGGAAGCTACGAGCAGTACTTC. Translating gives CASSYPREGSYEQYF.

As concerns this clone: The same CDR3 arises from other DNA sequences in this sample as well. The chain links TRBV7-9 to TRBJ2-5, with a possible D match to TRBD2 (6 bases). The germline gives CDR1 SEHNR, CDR2 FQNEAQ (reference sequence). The V and J ends lost 1 base and 4 bases respectively, with 7 bases between them. The CDR3 is 13 amino acids. CDR3 residues: CASSLGLGETQYF. The DNA for the CDR3 is TGTGCCAGCAGCTTAGGACTAGGAGAGACCCAGTACTTC.

The chain links TRBV9 to TRBJ1-2; unclear D gene. Germline assignment: CDR1 SGDLS and CDR2 YYNGEE. The CDR3 is 11 residues long. V lost 3 bases, J lost 8 bases, and 8 bases lay in between. The CDR3 sequence: CASSGVFGYTF. CDR3 coding DNA: TGTGCCAGCAGCGGAGTATTCGGCTACACCTTC.

The V call is TRBV5-1, the J call TRBJ2-6, with TRBD2 matching over 11 bases. CDR1 is SGHRS and CDR2 is YFSETQ in the germline V gene. Germline trimming cut 0 bases from V and 4 bases from J; bases unmatched to any gene: 9. The length of the CDR3 is 19 residues. The CDR3 region has the DNA TGCGCCAGCAGCTTGGGCCCCACTAGCGGGGGTTCGGGGGCCAACGTCCTGACTTTC. This codes for CASSLGPTSGGSGANVLTF. Using reference TRBV5-1 and TRBJ2-6 for the parts outside the CDR3, the full variable domain is KAGVTQTPRYLIKTRGQQVTLSCSPISGHRSVSWYQQTPGQGLQFLFEYFSETQRNKGNFPGRFSGRQFSNSRSEMNVSTLELGDSALYLCASSLGPTSGGSGANVLTFGAGSRLTVL.

V and J are TRBV2 and TRBJ2-5, with D tentatively TRBD2 (7 bases). The CDR3 totals 15 residues. The V gene's germline CDR1 is SNHLY and CDR2 FYNNEI. Trimming left V 4 bases short and J 4 bases short, with 16 bases between. CDR3: CASSGGGDRRETQYF. CDR3 coding DNA: TGTGCCAGCAGTGGGGGGGGCGACAGGAGAGAGACCCAGTACTTC.

The rearrangement joins TRBV5-8 to TRBJ2-7; D is perhaps TRBD2 (5 bases). Germline CDR1 reads SGHTS; CDR2 reads YDEGEE. CDR3 size: 19 residues. V lost 4 bases to trimming and J lost 3 bases, with 29 bases between them. CDR3 protein: CASSPYLGPSVSGLYEQYF. The CDR3 nucleotides read TGTGCCAGCAGCCCCTACCTCGGACCTTCCGTCTCAGGACTCTACGAGCAGTACTTC.

This clone was recorded only once. The chain is built from TRBV27 and TRBJ2-7; tentatively, D is TRBD2 (5 bases). Per the germline V gene, CDR1 is MNHEY and CDR2 is SMNVEV (reference sequence). The length of the CDR3 is 14 residues. The V and J ends lost 8 bases and 0 bases respectively, with 14 bases between them. The CDR3 DNA is TGTGCCAGCTCGTGGCGGAGGAGCTCCTACGAGCAGTACTTC. It yields the protein CASSWRRSSYEQYF.

The J gene is TRBJ1-1, the V gene TRBV28, with D maybe TRBD1 (6 bases). This CDR3 is built from 13 residues. Germline-derived CDR1 and CDR2 are MDHEN and SYDVKM. Between the trimmed V and J ends, which lost 6 bases and 5 bases, there was a span of 13 bases. CDR3 sequence: CASSPRGRTEAFF. The CDR3 DNA reads TGTGCCAGCAGCCCCCGGGGGCGGACTGAAGCTTTCTTT.

The V and J genes are TRBV6-5 and TRBJ2-2; D remains unclear. Germline-derived CDR1 and CDR2 are MNHEY and SVGAGI. The germline V and J ends were trimmed by 5 bases and 1 base, with 11 bases remaining between them. There are 15 residues in the CDR3. For the CDR3, the DNA is TGTGCCAGCAGTAGTTTAGACAAGAACACCGGGGAGCTGTTTTTT. It codes for CASSSLDKNTGELFF.

The chain is built from TRBV6-5 and TRBJ2-3, with a possible D match to TRBD2 (6 bases). Trimming pared 4 bases from V and 1 base from J, leaving 12 bases between. This CDR3 spans 15 amino acids. CDR1 MNHEY and CDR2 SVGAGI come from the germline V gene. This chain's CDR3 is CASSSLGGGTDTQYF. As DNA, the CDR3 is TGTGCCAGCAGTTCCCTGGGCGGGGGCACAGATACGCAGTATTTT.

Worth noting for this clone: Other nucleotide sequences from this sample produce the same CDR3. The rearrangement links TRBV4-3 to TRBJ2-7; the D gene is possibly TRBD2 (5 bases). The V gene's germline CDR1 is LGHNA and CDR2 YSLEER. V lost 0 bases and J 4 bases, leaving 7 bases between the germline ends. This CDR3 is 13 amino acids long. The CDR3, as DNA: TGCGCCAGCAGCCAAGACTTAGCGTACGAGCAGTACTTC. Translating it yields CASSQDLAYEQYF.